This is a list of T cell receptor beta chains from one sample in a study of CD8+CD57+ T cells in acquired aplastic anemia. MiXCR was run by TCRdb on the reads, yielding one entry per CDR3 protein. The sample comprises some 120,000 distinct CDR3 sequences, approximately 36% of which are singletons, and roughly 3% rests with the top ten. Sequences were obtained from sorted CD4+, CD8+, or CD8+CD57+ T cells (not recorded which) from PBMCs. These receptors all stem from a human donor with aplastic anemia. Both conserved end residues are part of each CDR3. D genes are given only for firm matches. Where a row states a size, it is once, few, many or the class of an expanded clone; other rows omit it.

J gene,V gene,clone size,D gene,CDR3 protein,CDR3 DNA
TRBJ2-1,TRBV20-1,many,.,CSARFLLGANEQFF,TGCAGTGCCAGATTCCTTTTGGGGGCGAATGAGCAGTTCTTC
TRBJ2-5,TRBV6-1,.,TRBD1,CASSSGQGGRALETQYF,TGTGCCAGCAGCTCGGGACAGGGGGGGCGAGCCCTAGAGACCCAGTACTTC
TRBJ1-1,TRBV29-1,many,.,CSVLNTEAFF,TGCAGCGTTCTTAATACTGAAGCTTTCTTT
TRBJ1-6,TRBV3-1,few,.,CASSQGIRPGQGSSPLHF,TGTGCCAGCAGCCAAGGAATAAGGCCAGGGCAGGGAAGTTCACCCCTCCACTTT
TRBJ2-5,TRBV12-3/TRBV12-4,many,.,CASSPRQGGETQYF,TGTGCCAGCAGCCCTCGACAGGGAGGAGAGACCCAGTACTTC
TRBJ2-7,TRBV10-3,medium-sized,.,CATGFLEDEQYF,TGTGCCACCGGATTCCTGGAAGACGAGCAGTACTTC
TRBJ1-4,TRBV25-1,.,.,CASSEVGKGHGTEKLFF,TGTGCCAGCAGTGAAGTGGGCAAGGGGCATGGTACTGAAAAACTGTTTTTT
TRBJ2-7,TRBV20-1,.,TRBD1,CSGDRLNYEQYF,TGCAGTGGGGACAGATTAAACTACGAGCAGTACTTC
TRBJ1-3,TRBV5-1,many,.,CASSLTGRDTIYF,TGCGCCAGCAGCTTGACAGGGCGGGACACCATATATTTT
TRBJ1-2,TRBV7-9,many,TRBD1,CASSYDRAASNYGYTF,TGTGCCAGCAGCTATGACAGGGCCGCTTCTAACTATGGCTACACCTTC
TRBJ2-1,TRBV20-1,once,TRBD2,CSARGGTSGEPEQFF,TGCAGTGCTAGAGGAGGGACTAGCGGGGAGCCTGAGCAGTTCTTC
TRBJ1-1,TRBV7-9,many,TRBD1,CASSLDRGRAEAFF,TGTGCCAGCAGTCTCGACAGGGGGAGGGCTGAAGCTTTCTTT
TRBJ2-3,TRBV5-1,many,.,CASSTGGHRTDTQYF,TGCGCCAGCAGCACGGGTGGGCATCGGACAGATACGCAGTATTTT
TRBJ1-5,TRBV10-3,.,.,CAISEQRGGNQPQHF,TGTGCCATCAGTGAGCAACGGGGTGGCAATCAGCCCCAGCATTTT
TRBJ2-3,TRBV7-9,many,TRBD2,CASSPGTSYTDTQYF,TGTGCCAGCAGTCCCGGGACTAGCTACACAGATACGCAGTATTTT
TRBJ2-7,TRBV14,many,TRBD2,CASSQRLAGVSSYEQYF,TGTGCCAGCAGCCAACGTCTAGCGGGGGTGAGCTCCTACGAGCAGTACTTC
TRBJ1-5,TRBV9,many,.,CASSVAEGNQPQHF,TGTGCCAGCAGCGTAGCAGAGGGCAATCAGCCCCAGCATTTT
TRBJ1-5,TRBV5-1,.,TRBD1,CASSLAGGSNQPQHF,TGCGCCAGCAGCTTGGCAGGGGGTAGCAATCAGCCCCAGCATTTT
TRBJ2-2,TRBV10-1,.,TRBD2,CASSGGTTNTGELFF,TGCGCCAGCAGTGGTGGGACTACGAACACCGGGGAGCTGTTTTTT
TRBJ1-1,TRBV30,.,.,CAWSVVLWGMNTEAFF,TGTGCCTGGAGTGTAGTTCTCTGGGGTATGAACACTGAAGCTTTCTTT
TRBJ1-6,TRBV20-1,.,.,CSARAGASNSPLHF,TGCAGTGCTAGGGCGGGGGCCAGTAATTCACCCCTCCACTTT
TRBJ1-4,TRBV19,many,.,CASSISGGTNEKLFF,TGTGCCAGTAGTATATCGGGTGGAACTAATGAAAAACTGTTTTTT
TRBJ2-7,TRBV20-1,few,TRBD2,CSATIPGGTEGAYEQYF,TGCAGTGCTACTATCCCGGGAGGGACGGAGGGCGCCTACGAGCAGTACTTC
TRBJ2-3,TRBV10-3,many,.,CATRTPRGTDTQYF,TGTGCCACTAGGACTCCGAGGGGTACAGATACGCAGTATTTT
TRBJ1-2,TRBV12-3/TRBV12-4,.,.,CASSLRGLRNYGYTF,TGTGCCAGCAGTTTACGGGGGCTCCGTAACTATGGCTACACCTTC
TRBJ1-2,TRBV4-1,many,TRBD1,CASSPLPTGESGYTF,TGCGCCAGCAGCCCACTACCAACAGGGGAGAGTGGCTACACCTTC
TRBJ1-2,TRBV11-2,many,.,CASSLGLEGGYTF,TGTGCCAGCAGCTTGGGCCTCGAGGGTGGCTACACCTTC
TRBJ2-7,TRBV10-2,.,.,CASSPLAGTYEQYF,TGCGCCAGCAGTCCCCTCGCCGGGACCTACGAGCAGTACTTC
TRBJ2-1,TRBV20-1,many,TRBD2,CSAALGPGGGRNEQFF,TGCAGTGCTGCCTTAGGGCCCGGCGGGGGGAGGAATGAGCAGTTCTTC
TRBJ2-7,TRBV12-3/TRBV12-4,.,TRBD2,CASSAGLAGDSYEQYF,TGTGCCAGCAGCGCAGGACTAGCGGGGGACTCCTACGAGCAGTACTTC
TRBJ1-1,TRBV5-8,.,.,CASSLVGGSNTEAFF,TGTGCCAGCAGCTTAGTAGGGGGGTCCAACACTGAAGCTTTCTTT
TRBJ2-5,TRBV20-1,.,.,CSAGRQSGETQYF,TGCAGTGCCGGTAGACAGTCAGGAGAGACCCAGTACTTC
TRBJ1-2,TRBV7-2,many,TRBD1,CASSLGNRGRGGYTF,TGTGCCAGCAGCTTAGGGAACAGGGGGCGCGGAGGCTACACCTTC
TRBJ1-5,TRBV19,many,TRBD1,CASSIRGTGGRGNQPQHF,TGTGCCAGTAGTATTAGGGGGACAGGGGGCAGAGGCAATCAGCCCCAGCATTTT
TRBJ1-5,TRBV19,many,TRBD1,CASTYSGWGTGYNQPQHF,TGTGCCAGTACTTACTCTGGTTGGGGGACAGGGTACAATCAGCCCCAGCATTTT
TRBJ1-4,TRBV19,many,.,CASTTGTTNEKLFF,TGTGCCAGTACTACAGGGACCACTAATGAAAAACTGTTTTTT
TRBJ1-3,TRBV9,many,.,CASSVGGTGNTIYF,TGTGCCAGCAGCGTTGGGGGAACCGGAAACACCATATATTTT
TRBJ1-6,TRBV25-1,.,.,CASRGDGARGSPLHF,TGTGCCAGTAGAGGTGATGGGGCGCGGGGGTCACCCCTCCACTTT
TRBJ2-5,TRBV7-2,.,.,CASRTAGTQYF,TGTGCCAGCAGGACAGCGGGGACCCAGTACTTC
TRBJ1-3,TRBV4-3,many,.,CASSQEGASGNTIYF,TGCGCCAGCAGCCAAGAAGGGGCCTCTGGAAACACCATATATTTT
TRBJ1-1,TRBV10-3,many,.,CAISDFGGGTEAFF,TGTGCCATCAGTGATTTTGGGGGAGGCACTGAAGCTTTCTTT
TRBJ1-2,TRBV7-9,.,.,CASSLAGGRRHTF,TGTGCCAGCAGCTTGGCCGGAGGACGTAGACACACCTTC
TRBJ1-1,TRBV10-1,.,.,CASSEEVNTEAFF,TGCGCCAGCAGTGAAGAGGTGAACACTGAAGCTTTCTTT
TRBJ1-5,TRBV15,many,TRBD1,CATSRLGTGGSQPQHF,TGTGCCACCAGCAGACTGGGGACAGGGGGCTCTCAGCCCCAGCATTTT
TRBJ1-2,TRBV20-1,many,.,CSARDRQTYGYTF,TGCAGTGCTAGAGATCGACAGACCTATGGCTACACCTTC
TRBJ2-7,TRBV5-1,many,.,CASSLGGTTYEQYF,TGCGCCAGCAGCCTTGGGGGGACCACCTACGAGCAGTACTTC
TRBJ1-1,TRBV12-3/TRBV12-4,many,.,CASRTGTEAFF,TGTGCCAGCAGGACTGGCACTGAAGCTTTCTTT
TRBJ1-2,TRBV5-1,many,.,CASSGSRDGSGTGYTF,TGCGCCAGCAGCGGGTCCCGGGACGGTTCGGGGACTGGCTACACCTTC
TRBJ1-2,TRBV2,.,TRBD1,CASRGGQLNGYTF,TGTGCCAGCAGGGGGGGACAGCTGAATGGCTACACCTTC
TRBJ2-3,TRBV15,.,.,CATSSGLDTQYF,TGTGCCACCAGTTCGGGCTTGGATACGCAGTATTTT
TRBJ2-7,TRBV10-3,few,.,CAISARDGRLVSYEQYF,TGTGCCATCAGTGCTAGAGATGGGCGGTTAGTCTCCTACGAGCAGTACTTC
TRBJ1-5,TRBV6-1,many,.,CASSKPGQYSNQPQHF,TGTGCCAGCAGTAAGCCTGGACAGTATAGCAATCAGCCCCAGCATTTT
TRBJ2-2,TRBV2,.,.,CASDWQGGTNTGELLF,TGCGCCAGTGACTGGCAGGGCGGTACGAACACCGGGGAGCTGCTTTTT
TRBJ1-6,TRBV19,.,.,CASSIDLHF,TGTGCCAGTAGTATAGACCTCCACTTT